This entry lists 22 T cell receptor beta chains sequenced from one sample in a study of tumor-infiltrating lymphocytes in primary liver carcinoma (dated by TCRdb to about 2017). Without any cell sorting, total RNA and DNA were co-extracted from approximately 20-30 mg of bulk tissue using the AllPrep DNA/RNA mini kit. The instrument was an Illumina HiSeq 2500. TCRbeta-specific cDNA was reverse-transcribed from about 0.45 ug total RNA using a constant-region primer and ProtoScript II reverse transcriptase. The TCRbeta libraries were prepared through three rounds of nested multiplex PCR following a slightly modified ARM-PCR procedure. Each of the first two PCR rounds ran for approximately 9 cycles and used multiplex TRBV1-TRBV30 forward primers together with a Cbeta reverse primer. In-frame beta chains were kept once TCRdb had trimmed the public reads at Q25 with fastp and called clones with MiXCR. Every distinct CDR3 protein forms one entry, paired with its most common genes and DNA. The sample yields some 110,000 distinct CDR3 sequences; roughly 80% were counted once. Approximately 18% of the sample lies in the top ten.

Material: liver tumor tissue from sampling region 3. The cell subset or site tag for this specimen amounts to: tumor region T3, left-lateral pole. These receptors all come from a man aged 40-49 years with primary liver carcinoma and hepatitis B virus infection.

V usage is TRBV7-8 and J usage is TRBJ2-1; D not resolved. The germline V gene has CDR1 SGHVS and CDR2 FQNEAQ. This CDR3 spans 11 amino acids. The CDR3 DNA follows: TGTGATAGCAGTGTTAGCTTTGAGCAGTTCTTC. Encoded protein: CDSSVSFEQFF.

Comment on this clonotype: An end of the junction differs from the germline gene, which may be a read error. This sequence joins TRBV28 and TRBJ2-1; the match to TRBD1 covers 12 bases. Germline-derived CDR1 and CDR2 are MDHEN and SYDVKM. CDR3 length equals 15 residues. DNA for the CDR3: TGTGCCAGCAGCTTGGGACAGGGGGCGGCCGATGAGCAGTTCTTT. Translated, it gives CASSLGQGAADEQFF.

In regard to this clonotype: The junction differs from germline at one of its ends, possibly a read error. The chain recombines TRBV7-8 with TRBJ2-7; D perhaps matches TRBD2 (5 bases). The CDR3 is made up of 13 amino acids. The V gene's germline CDR1 is SGHVS and CDR2 FQNEAQ. In DNA, the CDR3 is TGTACCAGCAGCTTTATTAGCGCCTACGAGCATTACTTC. Translated, it gives CTSSFISAYEHYF.

Points on this clonotype: The junction does not match germline at one end; this may be a read error. The rearrangement joins TRBV16 to TRBJ1-5; TRBD1 matches 9 bases. The CDR3 sequence is 13 residues long. Germline assignment: CDR1 KGHSY and CDR2 FQNENV. Written as DNA, the CDR3 is TGTGCCAGCAGCCAGGGACAGGGTCAGTCCCAGCGTTTT. Translation gives CASSQGQGQSQRF.

For this clonotype: Sequence at one end of the junction differs from germline and may be a read error. The gene calls are TRBV12-3 or TRBV12-4 and TRBJ1-5; a weak D match, TRBD1 (6 bases). The CDR3 is made up of 16 amino acids. The CDR3 coding sequence is TGTGCCAGCAGTCCCTCAGGACAGAGGAGGGCTCAGCCCCAGAATTTT. This gives the protein CASSPSGQRRAQPQNF.

Notes on this clonotype: At one boundary the junction diverges from the germline segment, which might be a read error. The chain uses TRBV7-9 and TRBJ2-7, with 7 bases aligning to TRBD2. The CDR3 is made up of 16 amino acids. The germline CDR1 and CDR2 sequences are SEHNR and FQNEAQ (reference sequence). The CDR3 nucleotides are TGTGCCAGCAACTTAGCTCTGGGGGGGATGGCCTACGAGCAGTACTTC. It specifies CASNLALGGMAYEQYF.

Of note for this clonotype: Since no conserved phenylalanine or tryptophan closes the CDR3, a read error is the likely cause. V usage is TRBV29-1 and J usage is TRBJ1-1, with D possibly being TRBD1 (6 bases). The germline V and J ends were trimmed by 7 bases and 1 base, with 19 bases remaining between them. The CDR3 is 15 amino acids. Per the germline V gene, CDR1 is SQVTM and CDR2 is ANQGSEA. For the CDR3, the DNA is TGCAGCGGGGGACAAGAAGGTTATCAGAACACTGAAGCTTTCATT. Translated, it gives CSGGQEGYQNTEAFI.

About this clonotype itself: One junction end does not reproduce the germline sequence, and a read error may be involved. The genes are TRBV9 and TRBJ1-1; 12 positions match TRBD1. Germline V gene data show CDR1 as SGDLS and CDR2 as YYNGEE. This CDR3 region has 16 residues. CDR3 coding DNA: TGTGCCAGCACCACCGGGACAGGGGGCGCGAGCACTGGAGCTTTCTTT. Translation: CASTTGTGGASTGAFF. The full variable domain, rest sourced from reference TRBV9 and TRBJ1-1, is DSGVTQTPKHLITATGQRVTLRCSPRSGDLSVYWYQQSLDQGLQFLIQYYNGEERAKGNILERFSAQQFPDLHSELNLSSLELGDSALYFCASTTGTGGASTGAFFGQGTRLTVV.

This clonotype was seen ten or more times. The chain has TRBV6-1 and TRBJ2-2; 9 bases are shared with TRBD2. Germline CDR1 reads MNHNS; CDR2 reads SASEGT. This CDR3 is 16 amino acids long. The trim removed 2 bases at V and 4 bases at J, leaving 5 bases unmatched. In nucleotides, the CDR3 is TGTGCCAGCAGTGAAATAGCGGGAGTAAGCACCGGGGAGCTGTTTTTT. It specifies CASSEIAGVSTGELFF.

The chain uses TRBV29-1 and TRBJ1-5, with TRBD1 as a possible D gene (6 bases). Looked up from germline, CDR1 is SQVTM and CDR2 is ANQGSEA. CDR3 length equals 13 residues. Trimming left V 4 bases short and J 5 bases short, with 12 bases between. CDR3 nucleotides: TGCAGCGTTGGACAGGAGATAGATCAGCCCCAGCATTTT. This gives the protein CSVGQEIDQPQHF.

This clonotype came up once. An end of the junction does not agree with germline; a read error may underlie this. V usage is TRBV11-1 and J usage is TRBJ1-6; D may be TRBD1 (5 bases). The CDR3 is 13 amino acids. The V gene's germline CDR1 is SGHAT and CDR2 FQDESV (reference sequence). In nucleotides, the CDR3 is TGTGACAGCAGCCGGACACTGGTATCACACCTCCACTTT. This gives the protein CDSSRTLVSHLHF.

V gene TRBV12-3 or TRBV12-4 combines with J gene TRBJ1-2; D unresolved. With 1 base removed from V and 11 bases from J, the gap between germline ends came to 20 bases. This CDR3 contains 15 residues. Written as DNA, the CDR3 is TGTGCCAGCAGTTTAGGGCAGCTCTCGATATTAGGTTACACCTTC. It yields the protein CASSLGQLSILGYTF.

Remarks on this clonotype: Compared with germline, one end of the junction differs, possibly owing to a read error. The gene calls are TRBV5-4 and TRBJ2-3; TRBD2 aligns across 8 bases. Germline V CDR1 and CDR2: SGHNT, YYREEE (reference sequence). The CDR3 consists of 15 residues. The CDR3 reads CTSSLQAGEADTQYF. The CDR3 DNA reads TGTACCAGCAGCTTGCAAGCGGGGGAGGCAGATACGCAGTATTTT. Complete variable domain (other parts from reference TRBV5-4 and TRBJ2-3): ETGVTQSPTHLIKTRGQQVTLRCSSQSGHNTVSWYQQALGQGPQFIFQYYREEENGRGNFPPRFSGLQFPNYSSELNVNALELDDSALYLCTSSLQAGEADTQYFGPGTRLTVL.

Turning to this clonotype: Mismatch with germline at one junction end may stem from a read error. The CDR3 bases are TGTGCCATCAGCCCGGCTATACAATCCTACAAAGAGCAGTTCTTC. Translating it yields CAISPAIQSYKEQFF. The chain has TRBV10-3 and TRBJ2-1; D remains unclear. Germline CDR1 is ENHRY and CDR2 is SYGVKD. CDR3 length equals 15 residues.

This clonotype was counted between two and nine times. This chain links TRBV5-1 with TRBJ1-1, with TRBD1 as a possible D gene (6 bases). V shed 2 bases and J shed 1 base, with 15 bases lying between them. This CDR3 has 16 amino acids. Germline CDR1 SGHRS, CDR2 YFSETQ. Written as DNA, the CDR3 is TGCGCCAGCAGCTTTTTAGGCCAGGGGACGAACACTGAAGCTTTCTTT. Translating it yields CASSFLGQGTNTEAFF.

Concerning this clonotype: Mismatch with germline at one junction end may stem from a read error. J is TRBJ1-1 and V is TRBV4-1, with a possible D match to TRBD1 (6 bases). Germline CDR1 is MGHRA and CDR2 is YSYEKL. CDR3 length: 17 amino acids. The chain's CDR3 is CASSQDSQTSDSLEVFF. Written as DNA, the CDR3 is TGCGCCAGCAGCCAGGATTCCCAGACCTCGGACAGCCTTGAAGTTTTCTTT.

This clonotype is medium-sized within its sample. J is TRBJ2-1 and V is TRBV6-2 or TRBV6-3; 12 bases agree with TRBD2. V dropped 6 bases and J dropped 9; count of bases not matched to a gene: 3. Germline V CDR1 and CDR2: MNHEY, SVGEGT. This CDR3 is built from 13 residues. The chain's CDR3 is CASRTSGRTEQFF. The CDR3 nucleotides read TGTGCCAGCAGGACTAGCGGGAGAACTGAGCAGTTCTTC.

Worth noting for this clonotype: The conserved phenylalanine or tryptophan is not found at the CDR3 terminus, so this likely reflects a read error. The limits of the CDR3 on the DNA are not certain, so only TCRdb's listed CDR3 is given. The chain combines TRBV11-2 with TRBJ2-5; the table's D call, TRBD1, was not checked against the DNA. The CDR3 spans 15 residues, counting both ends. CDR1 is SGHAT and CDR2 is FQNNGV in the germline V gene. CDR3 sequence: CASSPWSAPGVTQYY.

The rearrangement links TRBV6-1 to TRBJ2-7, with 8 bases matching TRBD1. The CDR3 sequence is 15 residues long. With V trimmed by 3 bases and J by 0 bases, 4 bases remained unmatched. From germline, CDR1 is MNHNS and CDR2 SASEGT. DNA for the CDR3: TGTGCCAGCAGTGAGGGACAGGAATACTCCTACGAGCAGTACTTC. This sequence encodes CASSEGQEYSYEQYF.

This clonotype is a singleton in its sample. The chain couples TRBV4-3 to TRBJ1-2; 8 bases map to TRBD1. Germline CDR1 and CDR2: LGHNA and YSLEER. The CDR3 runs to 14 residues. The V and J ends lost 4 bases and 3 bases, in that order; junction bases with no gene match: 4. CDR3 nucleotide sequence: TGCGCCAGCAGCCTCCAGGGGGCAGACTATGGCTACACCTTC. Encoded protein: CASSLQGADYGYTF.

This clonotype was picked up a small number of times. A much larger clone is a single base away; this may be a read error. The genes are TRBV7-9 and TRBJ1-1; the D gene is possibly TRBD1 (6 bases). The CDR3 is 14 residues long. Germline V CDR1 and CDR2: SEHNR, FQNEAQ (reference sequence). The CDR3 nucleotides read TGTGCCAGCAGCCCTCCAGGGGCGAACACTGAAACTTTCTTT. As protein: CASSPPGANTETFF.

With respect to this clonotype: The junction departs from germline at one end; a sequencing error may be responsible. The chain uses TRBV2 and TRBJ2-2, with TRBD2 as a possible D gene (5 bases). CDR1 is SNHLY and CDR2 is FYNNEI in the germline V gene. The CDR3 contains 14 residues. CDR3 protein: CASSGMEAPGELYF. In DNA form, the CDR3 reads TGTGCCAGCAGTGGTATGGAGGCGCCCGGGGAGTTGTATTTT.